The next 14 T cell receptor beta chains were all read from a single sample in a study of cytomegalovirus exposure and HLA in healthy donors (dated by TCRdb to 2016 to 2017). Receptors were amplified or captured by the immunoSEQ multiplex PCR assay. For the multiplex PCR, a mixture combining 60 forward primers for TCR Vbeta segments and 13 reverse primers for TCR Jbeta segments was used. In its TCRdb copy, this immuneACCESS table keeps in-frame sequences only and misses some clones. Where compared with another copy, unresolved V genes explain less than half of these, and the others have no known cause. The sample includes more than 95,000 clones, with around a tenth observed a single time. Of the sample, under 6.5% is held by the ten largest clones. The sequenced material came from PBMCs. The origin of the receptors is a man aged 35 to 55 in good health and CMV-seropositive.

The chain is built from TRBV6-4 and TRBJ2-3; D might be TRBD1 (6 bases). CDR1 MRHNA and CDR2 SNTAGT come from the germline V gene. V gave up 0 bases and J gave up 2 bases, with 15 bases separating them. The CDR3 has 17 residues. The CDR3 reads CASSDSSGGRATDTQYF. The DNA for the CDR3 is TGTGCCAGCAGTGACTCGAGTGGGGGCAGGGCCACAGATACGCAGTATTTT.

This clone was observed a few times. As DNA, the CDR3 is TGTGCCAGCTCACTACATCGGGAGGGTGAGCAGTTCTTC. Translated: CASSLHREGEQFF. This sequence joins TRBV18 and TRBJ2-1, with 8 bases aligning to TRBD2. Germline-derived CDR1 and CDR2 are KGHSH and LQKENI. The CDR3 spans 13 residues. The trim removed 4 bases at V and 9 bases at J, leaving 5 bases unmatched.

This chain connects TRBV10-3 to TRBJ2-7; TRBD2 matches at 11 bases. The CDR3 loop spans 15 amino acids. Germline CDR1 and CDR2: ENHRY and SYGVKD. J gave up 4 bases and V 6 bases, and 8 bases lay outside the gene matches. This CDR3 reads CAIRPSGTSGYEQYF. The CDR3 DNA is TGTGCCATCAGGCCATCCGGGACTAGCGGATACGAGCAGTACTTC.

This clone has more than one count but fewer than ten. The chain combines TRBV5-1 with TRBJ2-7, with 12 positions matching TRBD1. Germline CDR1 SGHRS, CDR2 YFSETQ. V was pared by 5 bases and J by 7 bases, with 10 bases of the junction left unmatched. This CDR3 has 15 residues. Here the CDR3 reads CASSPEGQGAREQYF. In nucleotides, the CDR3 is TGCGCCAGCAGTCCGGAGGGACAGGGGGCGAGAGAGCAGTACTTC.

CDR3 nucleotides: TGTGCCAGCTCACCAGAACTAGCGGGAGAGTACGAGCAGTACTTC. It translates to CASSPELAGEYEQYF. The V call is TRBV18, the J call TRBJ2-7; TRBD2 matches at 11 bases. CDR1 and CDR2 (germline): KGHSH, LQKENI. After removal of 2 bases from V and 4 bases from J, the junction contained 4 bases not matched to a gene. This CDR3 is built from 15 residues.

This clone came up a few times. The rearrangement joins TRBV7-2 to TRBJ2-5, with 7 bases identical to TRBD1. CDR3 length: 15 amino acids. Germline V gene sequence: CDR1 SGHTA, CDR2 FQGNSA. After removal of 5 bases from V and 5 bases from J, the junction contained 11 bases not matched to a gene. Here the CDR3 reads CASSARGQAAETQYF. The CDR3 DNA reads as TGTGCCAGCAGCGCAAGAGGACAGGCCGCCGAGACCCAGTACTTC.

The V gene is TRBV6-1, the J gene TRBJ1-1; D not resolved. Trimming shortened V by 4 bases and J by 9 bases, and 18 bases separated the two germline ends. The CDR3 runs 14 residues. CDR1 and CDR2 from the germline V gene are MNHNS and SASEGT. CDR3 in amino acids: CASSADPRGQQAFF. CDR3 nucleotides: TGTGCCAGCAGTGCAGACCCTCGGGGTCAACAAGCTTTCTTT.

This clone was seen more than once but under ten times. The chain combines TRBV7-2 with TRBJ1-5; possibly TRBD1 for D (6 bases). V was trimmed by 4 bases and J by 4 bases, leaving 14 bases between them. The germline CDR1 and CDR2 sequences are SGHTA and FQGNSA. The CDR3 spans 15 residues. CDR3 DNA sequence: TGTGCCAGCAGCTCCACAGGGATTTGGAATCAGCCCCAGCATTTT. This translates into CASSSTGIWNQPQHF. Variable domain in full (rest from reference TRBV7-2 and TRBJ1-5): GAGVSQSPSNKVTEKGKDVELRCDPISGHTALYWYRQSLGQGLEFLIYFQGNSAPDKSGLPSDRFSAERTGGSVSTLTIQRTQQEDSAVYLCASSSTGIWNQPQHFGDGTRLSIL.

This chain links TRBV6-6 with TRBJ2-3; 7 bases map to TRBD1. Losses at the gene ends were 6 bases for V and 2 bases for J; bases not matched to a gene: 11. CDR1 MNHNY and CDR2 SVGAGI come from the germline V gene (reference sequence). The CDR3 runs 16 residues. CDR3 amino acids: CASSNEGAESTDTQYF. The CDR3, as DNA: TGTGCCAGCAGCAACGAGGGGGCTGAGTCCACAGATACGCAGTATTTT.

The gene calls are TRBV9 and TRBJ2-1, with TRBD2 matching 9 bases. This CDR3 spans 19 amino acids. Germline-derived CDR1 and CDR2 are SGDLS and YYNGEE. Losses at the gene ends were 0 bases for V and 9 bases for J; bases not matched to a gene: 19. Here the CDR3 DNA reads TGTGCCAGCAGCGTAGATTCCGGGAGGTTAGCGGGAGTGAGTAGTGAGCAGTTCTTC. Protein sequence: CASSVDSGRLAGVSSEQFF.

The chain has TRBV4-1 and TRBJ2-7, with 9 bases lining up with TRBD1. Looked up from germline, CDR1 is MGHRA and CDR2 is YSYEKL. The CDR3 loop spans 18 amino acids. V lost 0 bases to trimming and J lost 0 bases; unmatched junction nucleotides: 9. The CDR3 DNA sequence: TGCGCCAGCAGCCAAGATTACGGGACAGGGAGGATCTCCTACGAGCAGTACTTC. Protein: CASSQDYGTGRISYEQYF.

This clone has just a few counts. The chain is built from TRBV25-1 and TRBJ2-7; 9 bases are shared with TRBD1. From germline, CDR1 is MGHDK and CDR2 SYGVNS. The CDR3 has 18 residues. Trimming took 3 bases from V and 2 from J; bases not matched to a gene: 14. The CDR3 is CASSETDVPGQGPYEQYF. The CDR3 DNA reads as TGTGCCAGCAGTGAGACGGACGTTCCGGGACAGGGTCCCTACGAGCAGTACTTC.

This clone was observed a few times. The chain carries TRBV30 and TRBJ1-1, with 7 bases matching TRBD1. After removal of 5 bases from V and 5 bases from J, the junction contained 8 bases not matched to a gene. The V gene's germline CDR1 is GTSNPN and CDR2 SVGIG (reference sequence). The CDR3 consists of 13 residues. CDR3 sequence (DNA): TGTGCCTGGGCCGACTCACAGGGGACTGAAGCTTTCTTT. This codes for CAWADSQGTEAFF.

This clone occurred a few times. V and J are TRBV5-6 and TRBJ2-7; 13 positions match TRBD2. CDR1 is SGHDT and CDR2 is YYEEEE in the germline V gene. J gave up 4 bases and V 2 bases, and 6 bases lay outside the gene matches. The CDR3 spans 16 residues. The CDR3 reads CASSFTSGRAIYEQYF. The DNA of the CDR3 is TGTGCCAGCAGCTTCACTAGCGGGAGGGCTATTTACGAGCAGTACTTC.